This T cell receptor (beta chain) was observed in a study of OX40 agonist ivuxolimab in advanced cancers. Measured with immunoSEQ multiplex PCR; TCRdb has only the in-frame clones, and not every one. Here the sample spans around 80,000 clones, about 90% being singletons. J gave up 4 bases and V 5 bases, and 9 bases lay outside the gene matches. Germline CDR1 is MGHRA and CDR2 is YSYEKL. The CDR3 totals 16 residues. Sequencing was performed on CD4+ or CD8+ T cells sorted from blood, taken in a trial of the OX40 agonist ivuxolimab. This TCR was sampled from an adult with an advanced solid tumor such as melanoma, head and neck, liver or kidney cancer. The rearrangement joins TRBV4-1 to TRBJ2-7; 12 bases are shared with TRBD2. The CDR3 nucleotides read TGCGCCAGCAGCACCTACGGACTAGCGGGATTTTACGAGCAGTACTTC. Translating it yields CASSTYGLAGFYEQYF.